This TCR beta chain was documented in a study of cytomegalovirus exposure and HLA in healthy donors. As to this clone: Its cognate antigen is unknown.

The PCR used 60 Vbeta and 13 Jbeta primers. Repertoires were generated with immunoSEQ multiplex PCR, while TCRdb's copy carries only in-frame clones and drops some. This table holds over 110,000 clones, 70% to 85% found once. Whole-study findings and limits: Common viral pathogens seemed, in a later analysis, to connect with several of the most significant clusters. The authors excluded some V segments, including TRBV6-2 and TRBV6-3, as indistinguishable. TCR beta V segments were, for the most part, productive about 87% or about 30% of the time in an earlier analysis.

Germline CDR1 is SGHDT and CDR2 is YYEEEE. The CDR3 spans 14 residues. Trimming took off 5 bases at V and 1 base at J, with 13 bases between the two ends. Specimen: PBMCs. The chain uses TRBV5-6 and TRBJ2-7, with no clear D. This clonotype was sampled from a male donor in good health and CMV-seronegative. CDR3 residues: CASSFPGPSYEQYF. The CDR3 DNA sequence: TGTGCCAGCAGTTTCCCAGGTCCTTCCTACGAGCAGTACTTC. The complete variable domain, with remaining parts taken from reference TRBV5-6 and TRBJ2-7, reads DAGVTQSPTHLIKTRGQQVTLRCSPKSGHDTVSWYQQALGQGPQFIFQYYEEEERQRGNFPDRFSGHQFPNYSSELNVNALLLGDSALYLCASSFPGPSYEQYFGPGTRLTVT.